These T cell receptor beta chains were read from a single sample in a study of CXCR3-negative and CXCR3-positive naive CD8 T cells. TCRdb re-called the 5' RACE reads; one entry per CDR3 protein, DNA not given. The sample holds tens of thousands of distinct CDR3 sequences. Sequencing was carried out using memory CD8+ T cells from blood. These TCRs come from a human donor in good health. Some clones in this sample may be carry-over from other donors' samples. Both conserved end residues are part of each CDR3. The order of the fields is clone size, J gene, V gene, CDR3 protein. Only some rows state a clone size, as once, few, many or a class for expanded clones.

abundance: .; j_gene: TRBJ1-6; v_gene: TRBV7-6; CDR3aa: CASSLARDGGSPLHF
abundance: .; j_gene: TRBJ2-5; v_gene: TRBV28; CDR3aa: CASNRLAEKQETQYF
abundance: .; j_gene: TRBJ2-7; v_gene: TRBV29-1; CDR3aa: CSVVGRSSYEQYF
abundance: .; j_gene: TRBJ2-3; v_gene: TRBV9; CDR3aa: CASSVVPQGSTDTQYF
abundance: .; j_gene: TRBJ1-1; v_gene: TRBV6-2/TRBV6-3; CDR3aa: CASSYTPISGKGWTEAFF
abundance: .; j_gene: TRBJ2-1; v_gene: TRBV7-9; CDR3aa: CASSPGGGQRWDEQFF
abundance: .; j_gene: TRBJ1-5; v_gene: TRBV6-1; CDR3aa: CASIPGTGGSNQPQHF
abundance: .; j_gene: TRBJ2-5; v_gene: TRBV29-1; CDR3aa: CSVEDPADREVQETQYF
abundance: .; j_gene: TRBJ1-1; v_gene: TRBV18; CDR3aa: CASSPTDGNTEAFF
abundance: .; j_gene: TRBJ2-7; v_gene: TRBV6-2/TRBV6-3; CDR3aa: CASRDRLYYEQYF
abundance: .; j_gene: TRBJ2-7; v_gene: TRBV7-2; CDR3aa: CASSFHWLGPFHEQYF
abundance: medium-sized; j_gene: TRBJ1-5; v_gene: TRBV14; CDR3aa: CASSHDIGWVIGQGNQPQHF
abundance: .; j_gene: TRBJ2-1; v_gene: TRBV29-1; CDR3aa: CSVEGVGVAYNEQFF
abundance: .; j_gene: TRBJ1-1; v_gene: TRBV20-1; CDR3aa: CSARDFLGDTEAFF
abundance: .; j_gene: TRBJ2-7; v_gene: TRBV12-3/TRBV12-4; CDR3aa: CASSLIASGGDSSYEQYF
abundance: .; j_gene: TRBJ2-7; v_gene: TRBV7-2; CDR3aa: CASSEGLKYEQYF
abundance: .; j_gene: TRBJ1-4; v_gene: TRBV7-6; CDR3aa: CASSFTGSNEKLFF
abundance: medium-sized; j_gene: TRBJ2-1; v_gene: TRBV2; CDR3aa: CASSEGLGPSNEQFF
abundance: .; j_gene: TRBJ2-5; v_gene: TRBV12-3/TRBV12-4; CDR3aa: CASSFTSGGREIQYF
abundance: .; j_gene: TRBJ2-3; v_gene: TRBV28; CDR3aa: CASRPGHWKVTDTQYF
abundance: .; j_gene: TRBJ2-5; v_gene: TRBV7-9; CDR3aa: CASSGTVETQYF
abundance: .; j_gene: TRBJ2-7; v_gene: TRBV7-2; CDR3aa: CASSLTAGRGDLYEQYF
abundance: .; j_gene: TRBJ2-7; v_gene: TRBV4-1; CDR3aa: CASSQEFEKGYSYEQYF
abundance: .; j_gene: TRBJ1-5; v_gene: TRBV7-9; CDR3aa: CASSLMSGRVNQPQHF
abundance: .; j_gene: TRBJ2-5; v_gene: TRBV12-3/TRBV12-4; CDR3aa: CVSRPSGGAETQYF
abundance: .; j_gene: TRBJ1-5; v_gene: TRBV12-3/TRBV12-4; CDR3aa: CASSFVNQPQHF
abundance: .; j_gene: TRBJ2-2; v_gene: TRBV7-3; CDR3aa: CASSPSNRFANTGELFF
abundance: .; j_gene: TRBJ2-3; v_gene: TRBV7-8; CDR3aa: CASSSLAGGTDTQYF
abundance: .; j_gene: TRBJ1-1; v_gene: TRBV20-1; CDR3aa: CSATTGGGHTEAFF
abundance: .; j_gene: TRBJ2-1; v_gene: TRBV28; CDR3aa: CASSHLQPAYNEQFF
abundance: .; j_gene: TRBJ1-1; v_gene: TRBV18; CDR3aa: CASSRLSTQVGNTEAFF
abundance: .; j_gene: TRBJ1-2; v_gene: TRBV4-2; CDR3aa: CASSQDVRASMGGYTF
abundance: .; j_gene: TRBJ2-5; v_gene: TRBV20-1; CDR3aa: CSAIRQGGEETQYF
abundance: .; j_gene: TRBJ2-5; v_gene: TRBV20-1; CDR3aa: CSARDIKAGGLQETQYF
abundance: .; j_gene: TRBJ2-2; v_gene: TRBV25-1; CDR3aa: CASTFGDRITGELFF
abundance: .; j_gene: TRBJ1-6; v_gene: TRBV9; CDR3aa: CASSVGGVDASPLHF
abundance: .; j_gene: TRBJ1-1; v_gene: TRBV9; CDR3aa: CASSAGDRESGTEAFF
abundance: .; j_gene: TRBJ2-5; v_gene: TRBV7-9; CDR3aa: CASSRRETQYF